This TCR beta chain comes out of a study of T cell responses to AZD1222 COVID-19 vaccine. A word on this clone: Its antigen is currently unknown.

General study findings and limits: Spike-specific TCR breadth and depth grew following two AZD1222 doses.

With V trimmed by 5 bases and J by 3 bases, 14 bases remained unmatched. The CDR3 is 17 amino acids. Looked up from germline, CDR1 is SGHVS and CDR2 is FNYEAQ. Here immunoSEQ multiplex PCR was the method, and the copy in TCRdb shows in-frame clones only, minus some. The data contain more than 95,000 clones, 88% of them seen just once; the ten biggest clones take up about 8.7%. This sequence joins TRBV7-6 and TRBJ2-5; 8 nucleotides agree with TRBD1. The TCR sequence derives from an adult in good health. The sequencing here drew on peripheral blood, taken on day 0 of AZD1222 vaccination. Here the CDR3 DNA reads TGTGCCAGCAGCCACAGACAGGGGCCGGTGACGAAAGAGACCCAGTACTTC. Residues: CASSHRQGPVTKETQYF.